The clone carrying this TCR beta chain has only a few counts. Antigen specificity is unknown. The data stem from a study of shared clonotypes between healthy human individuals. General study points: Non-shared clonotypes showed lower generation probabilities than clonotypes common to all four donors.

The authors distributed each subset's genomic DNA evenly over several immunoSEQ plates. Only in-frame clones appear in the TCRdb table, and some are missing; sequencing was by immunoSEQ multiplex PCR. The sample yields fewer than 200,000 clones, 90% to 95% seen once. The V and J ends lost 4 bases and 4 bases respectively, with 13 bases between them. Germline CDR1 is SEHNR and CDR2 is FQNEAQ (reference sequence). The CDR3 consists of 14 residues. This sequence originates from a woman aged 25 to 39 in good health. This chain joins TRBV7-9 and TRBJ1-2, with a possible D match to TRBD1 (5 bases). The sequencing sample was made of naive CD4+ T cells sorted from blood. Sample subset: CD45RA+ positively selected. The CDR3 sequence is CASSSTRQRYGYTF. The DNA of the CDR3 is TGTGCCAGCAGCTCCACCCGACAGCGCTATGGCTACACCTTC.